Included here is one TCR beta chain sequence, with context. These data come from a study of T cell responses to AZD1222 COVID-19 vaccine. On the study more broadly: Analysis merged second doses at about 4 or about 12 weeks.

TCRdb's table, derived via immunoSEQ multiplex PCR, lists solely in-frame clones and lacks some. The sample shows more than 150,000 clones, around 88% of them seen only once. The source is an adult in good health. Specimen: peripheral blood, collected on day 0 of AZD1222 vaccination.

The CDR3 DNA sequence: TGTGCCAGCAGTGAACTCACAGGGGCCGACTATAATTCACCCCTCCACTTT. Protein: CASSELTGADYNSPLHF. The chain couples TRBV6-1 to TRBJ1-6, with 7 bases that match TRBD1. CDR3 length: 17 residues. The J segment lost 3 bases and the V segment lost 2 bases, leaving 7 bases of the junction unmatched. Germline CDR1 is MNHNS and CDR2 is SASEGT.